The 4 T cell receptor beta chains in this list originate from one sample, sequenced in a study of shared clonotypes between healthy human individuals. Clones were read by immunoSEQ multiplex PCR, and TCRdb kept only the in-frame ones, dropping some. The table shows about 1 million clones, with around 74% occurring only once. Sequences were obtained from memory CD4+ T cells sorted from blood. As to subset: CD45RA-negative fraction. The receptor set was obtained from a young man in good health.

The sample holds one count of this clone. A much larger clone differs from this one at a single base, so this may be a read error. CDR3 residues: CASSPGTSAYNEQFF. The CDR3 bases are TGTGCCAGCAGCCCCGGGACTAGCGCCTACAATGAGCAGTTCTTC. This chain uses TRBV7-9 with TRBJ2-1; TRBD2 matches 10 bases. The germline CDR1 and CDR2 sequences are SEHNR and FQNEAQ (reference sequence). There are 15 residues in the CDR3. J gave up 2 bases and V 5 bases, and 3 bases lay outside the gene matches. The full variable domain, with the rest looked up from reference TRBV7-9 and TRBJ2-1, is DTGVSQNPRHKITKRGQNVTFRCDPISEHNRLYWYRQTLGQGPEFLTYFQNEAQLEKSRLLSDRFSAERPKGSFSTLEIQRTEQGDSAMYLCASSPGTSAYNEQFFGPGTRLTVL.

The chain carries TRBV18 and TRBJ2-2, with D perhaps TRBD2 (6 bases). Germline V CDR1 and CDR2: KGHSH, LQKENI. The length of the CDR3 is 14 residues. Trimming removed 1 base from V and 6 bases from J, with 9 bases in between. The CDR3: CASSPRRESGELFF. The CDR3 nucleotides read TGTGCCAGCTCACCACGCCGGGAGTCCGGGGAGCTGTTTTTT.

This chain joins TRBV11-2 and TRBJ2-1; 7 nucleotides agree with TRBD2. This CDR3 is 15 amino acids long. V shed 1 base and J 9 bases; nucleotides not matched to a gene: 9. In germline, CDR1 is SGHAT, CDR2 FQNNGV. This CDR3 is CASSLGGGGGVEQFF. In DNA, the CDR3 is TGTGCCAGCAGCTTAGGAGGCGGGGGAGGTGTTGAGCAGTTCTTC.

Details on this clone: Other nucleotide sequences from this sample produce the same CDR3. The chain is built from TRBV5-1 and TRBJ2-5, with 8 bases aligning to TRBD1. The V segment lost 2 bases and the J segment 5 bases; nucleotides outside the gene matches: 5. The V gene's germline CDR1 is SGHRS and CDR2 YFSETQ. The CDR3 sequence is 14 residues long. In nucleotides, the CDR3 is TGCGCCAGCAGCTTTTCAGGGGGCGCGGAGACCCAGTACTTC. Its translation is CASSFSGGAETQYF.